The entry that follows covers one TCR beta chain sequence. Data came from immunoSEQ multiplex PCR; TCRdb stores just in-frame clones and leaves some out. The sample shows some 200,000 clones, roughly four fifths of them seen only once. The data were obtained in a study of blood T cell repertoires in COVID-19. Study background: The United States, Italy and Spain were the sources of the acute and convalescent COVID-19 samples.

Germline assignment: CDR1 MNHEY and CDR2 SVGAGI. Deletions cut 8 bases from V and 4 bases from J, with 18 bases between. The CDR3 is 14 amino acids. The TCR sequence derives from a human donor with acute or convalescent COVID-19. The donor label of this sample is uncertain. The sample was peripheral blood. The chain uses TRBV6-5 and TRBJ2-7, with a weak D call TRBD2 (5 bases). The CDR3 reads CASQRAGQLYEQYF. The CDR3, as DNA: TGTGCCAGCCAGAGGGCGGGCCAACTTTACGAGCAGTACTTC.